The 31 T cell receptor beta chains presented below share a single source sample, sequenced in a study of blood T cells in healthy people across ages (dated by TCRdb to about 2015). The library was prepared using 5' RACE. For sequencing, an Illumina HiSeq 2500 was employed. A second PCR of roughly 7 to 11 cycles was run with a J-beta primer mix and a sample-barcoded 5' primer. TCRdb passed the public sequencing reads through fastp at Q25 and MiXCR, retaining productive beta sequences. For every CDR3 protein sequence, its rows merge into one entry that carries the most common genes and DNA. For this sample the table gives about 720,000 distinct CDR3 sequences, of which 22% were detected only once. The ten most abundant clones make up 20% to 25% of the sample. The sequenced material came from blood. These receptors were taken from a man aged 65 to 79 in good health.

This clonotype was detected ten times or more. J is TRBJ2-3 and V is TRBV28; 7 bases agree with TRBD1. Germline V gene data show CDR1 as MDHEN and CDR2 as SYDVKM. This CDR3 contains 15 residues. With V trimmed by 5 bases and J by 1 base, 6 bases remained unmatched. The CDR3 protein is CASSLPGTGTDTQYF. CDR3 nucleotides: TGTGCCAGCAGTCTGCCAGGGACAGGCACAGATACGCAGTATTTT.

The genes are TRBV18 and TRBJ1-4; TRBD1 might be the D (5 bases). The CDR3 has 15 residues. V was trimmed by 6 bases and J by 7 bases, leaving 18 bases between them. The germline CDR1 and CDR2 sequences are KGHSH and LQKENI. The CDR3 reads CASSPGGRGGEKLFF. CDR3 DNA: TGTGCCAGCTCCCCCGGTGGTCGGGGGGGTGAAAAACTGTTTTTT.

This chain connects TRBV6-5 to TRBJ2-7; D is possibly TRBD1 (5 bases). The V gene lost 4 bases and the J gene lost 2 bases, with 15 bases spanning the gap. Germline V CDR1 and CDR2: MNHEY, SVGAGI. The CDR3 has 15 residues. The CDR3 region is CASSSDTNGAYEQYV. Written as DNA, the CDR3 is TGTGCCAGCAGTTCGGACACAAATGGGGCCTACGAGCAGTACGTC.

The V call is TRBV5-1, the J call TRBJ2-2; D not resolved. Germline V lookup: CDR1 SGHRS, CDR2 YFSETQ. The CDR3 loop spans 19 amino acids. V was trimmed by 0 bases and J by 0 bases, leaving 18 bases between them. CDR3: CASSLEMTIITSNTGELFF. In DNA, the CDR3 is TGCGCCAGCAGCTTGGAAATGACCATAATCACGTCGAACACCGGGGAGCTGTTTTTT.

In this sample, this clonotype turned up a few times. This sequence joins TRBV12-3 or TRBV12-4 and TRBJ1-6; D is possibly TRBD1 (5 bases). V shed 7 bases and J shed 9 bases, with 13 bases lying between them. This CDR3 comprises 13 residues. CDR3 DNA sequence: TGTGCCAGCACCCCGGGGGAAAGTTCACCCCTCCACTTT. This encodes CASTPGESSPLHF.

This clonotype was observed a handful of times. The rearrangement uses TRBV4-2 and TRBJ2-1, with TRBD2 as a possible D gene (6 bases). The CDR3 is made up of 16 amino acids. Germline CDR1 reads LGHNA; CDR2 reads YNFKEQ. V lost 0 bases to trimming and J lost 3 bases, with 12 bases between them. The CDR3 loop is CASSQDRRADYNEQFF. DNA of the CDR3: TGTGCCAGCAGCCAAGATCGGAGGGCGGACTACAATGAGCAGTTCTTC.

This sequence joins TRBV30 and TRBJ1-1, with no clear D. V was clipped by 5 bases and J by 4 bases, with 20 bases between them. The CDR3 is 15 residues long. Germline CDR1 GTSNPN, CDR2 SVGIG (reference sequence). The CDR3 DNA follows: TGTGCCTGGTCCTTCAAAGGAGGGCGCGGCACTGAAGCTTTCTTT. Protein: CAWSFKGGRGTEAFF.

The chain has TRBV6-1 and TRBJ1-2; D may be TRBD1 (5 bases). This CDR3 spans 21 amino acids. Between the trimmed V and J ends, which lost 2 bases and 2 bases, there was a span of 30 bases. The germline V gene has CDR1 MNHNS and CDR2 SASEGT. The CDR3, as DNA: TGTGCCAGCAGTGAAATCCGAGGAACCACGTCCGGGACTAAGATAAACTATGGCTACACCTTC. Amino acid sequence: CASSEIRGTTSGTKINYGYTF.

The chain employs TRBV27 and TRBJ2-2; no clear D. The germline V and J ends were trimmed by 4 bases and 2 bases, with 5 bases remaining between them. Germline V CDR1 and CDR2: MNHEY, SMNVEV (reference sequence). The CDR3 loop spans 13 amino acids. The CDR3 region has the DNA TGTGCCAGCAGTTGGGTAAACACCGGGGAGCTGTTTTTT. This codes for CASSWVNTGELFF.

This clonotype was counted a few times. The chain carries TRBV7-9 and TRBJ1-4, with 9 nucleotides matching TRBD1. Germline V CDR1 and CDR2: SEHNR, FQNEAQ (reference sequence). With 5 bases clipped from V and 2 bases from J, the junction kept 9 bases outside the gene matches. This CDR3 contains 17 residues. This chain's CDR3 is CASSLWTGDITNEKLFF. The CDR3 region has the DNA TGTGCCAGCAGCCTCTGGACAGGGGATATCACTAATGAAAAACTGTTTTTT.

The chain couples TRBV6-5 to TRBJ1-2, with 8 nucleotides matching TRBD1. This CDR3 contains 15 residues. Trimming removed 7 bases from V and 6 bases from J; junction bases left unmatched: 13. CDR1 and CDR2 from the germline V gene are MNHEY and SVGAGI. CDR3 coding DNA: TGTGCCAGCATGCGTGGACAGGGAGGCAGTAATGGCTACACCTTC. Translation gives CASMRGQGGSNGYTF.

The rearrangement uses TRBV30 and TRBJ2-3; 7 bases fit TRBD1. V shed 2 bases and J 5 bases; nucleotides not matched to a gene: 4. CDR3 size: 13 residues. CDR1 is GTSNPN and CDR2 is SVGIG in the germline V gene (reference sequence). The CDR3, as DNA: TGTGCCTGGAGTAGGGGGCAGGTAGATACGCAGTATTTT. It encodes CAWSRGQVDTQYF.

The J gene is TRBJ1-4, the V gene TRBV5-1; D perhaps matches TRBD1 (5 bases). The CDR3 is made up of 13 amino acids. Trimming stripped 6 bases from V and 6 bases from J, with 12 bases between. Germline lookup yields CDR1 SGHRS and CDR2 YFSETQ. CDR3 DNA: TGCGCCAGCACCACAGGAGGGGATGAAAAACTGTTTTTT. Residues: CASTTGGDEKLFF.

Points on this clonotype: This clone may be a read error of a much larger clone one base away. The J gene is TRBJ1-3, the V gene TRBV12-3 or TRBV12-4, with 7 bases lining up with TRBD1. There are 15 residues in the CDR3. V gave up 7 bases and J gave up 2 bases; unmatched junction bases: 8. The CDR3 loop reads CASTRWRGPGNTIYF. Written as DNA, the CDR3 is TGTGCCAGCACCCGGTGGAGGGGGCCTGGAAACACCATATATTTT.

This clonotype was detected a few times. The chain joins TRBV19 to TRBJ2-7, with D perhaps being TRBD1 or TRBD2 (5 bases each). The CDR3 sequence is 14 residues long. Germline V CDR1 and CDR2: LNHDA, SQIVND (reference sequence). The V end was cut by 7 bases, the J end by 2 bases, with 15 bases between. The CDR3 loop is CASTPRGWAYEQYF. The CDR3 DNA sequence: TGTGCCAGTACTCCACGGGGCTGGGCCTACGAGCAGTACTTC.

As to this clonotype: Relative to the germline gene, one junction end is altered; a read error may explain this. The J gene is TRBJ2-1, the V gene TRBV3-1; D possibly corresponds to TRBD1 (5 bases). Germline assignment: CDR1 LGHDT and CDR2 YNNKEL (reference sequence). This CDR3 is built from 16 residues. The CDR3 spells CASSPWGASSYDEQFF. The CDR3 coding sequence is TGTGCCAGCAGCCCTTGGGGCGCGAGCTCCTACGATGAGCAGTTCTTC.

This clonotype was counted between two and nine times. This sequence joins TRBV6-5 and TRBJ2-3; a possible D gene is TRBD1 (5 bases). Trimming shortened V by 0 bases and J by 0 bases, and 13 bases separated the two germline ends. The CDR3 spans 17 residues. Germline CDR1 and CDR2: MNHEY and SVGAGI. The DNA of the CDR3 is TGTGCCAGCAGTTACTCGGGTCACAGGACCAGCACAGATACGCAGTATTTT. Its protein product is CASSYSGHRTSTDTQYF.

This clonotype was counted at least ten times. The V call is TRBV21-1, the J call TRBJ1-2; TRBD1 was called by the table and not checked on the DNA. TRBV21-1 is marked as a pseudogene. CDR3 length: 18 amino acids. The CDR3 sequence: CASSNYFWRRVRTYGYTF. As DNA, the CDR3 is TGTGCCAGCAGCAACTATTTCTGGCGCAGGGTGAGGACCTATGGCTACACCTTC.

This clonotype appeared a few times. CDR3 DNA sequence: TGTGCCACCAGTGAAGCATTAGGGGGCGCCGGCACAGATACGCAGTATTTT. Residues: CATSEALGGAGTDTQYF. The chain links TRBV24-1 to TRBJ2-3, with 7 positions matching TRBD1. The CDR3 is made up of 17 amino acids. J was trimmed by 1 base and V by 4 bases; bases with no gene match: 10. Per the germline V gene, CDR1 is KGHDR and CDR2 is SFDVKD.

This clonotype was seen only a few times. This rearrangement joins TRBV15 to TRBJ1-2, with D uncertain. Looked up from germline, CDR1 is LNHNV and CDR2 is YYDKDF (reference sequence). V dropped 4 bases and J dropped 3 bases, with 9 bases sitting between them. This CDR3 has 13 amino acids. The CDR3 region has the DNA TGTGCCACCAGCAAAGAGAAACACTATGGCTACACCTTC. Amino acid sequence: CATSKEKHYGYTF.

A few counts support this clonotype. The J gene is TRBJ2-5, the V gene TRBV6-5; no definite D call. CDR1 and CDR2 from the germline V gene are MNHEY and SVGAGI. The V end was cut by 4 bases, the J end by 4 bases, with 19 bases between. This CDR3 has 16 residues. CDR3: CASSSPSRRNTETQYF. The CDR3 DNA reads TGTGCCAGCAGTTCCCCTTCTCGGAGAAACACAGAGACCCAGTACTTC.

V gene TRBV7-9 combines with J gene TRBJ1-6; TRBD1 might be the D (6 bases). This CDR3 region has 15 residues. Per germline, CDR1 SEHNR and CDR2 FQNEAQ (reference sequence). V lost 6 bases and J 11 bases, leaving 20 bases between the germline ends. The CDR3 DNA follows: TGTGCCAGCAGTCCCGGCAGGGGAGACGGGCCACCCCTCCACTTT. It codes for CASSPGRGDGPPLHF.

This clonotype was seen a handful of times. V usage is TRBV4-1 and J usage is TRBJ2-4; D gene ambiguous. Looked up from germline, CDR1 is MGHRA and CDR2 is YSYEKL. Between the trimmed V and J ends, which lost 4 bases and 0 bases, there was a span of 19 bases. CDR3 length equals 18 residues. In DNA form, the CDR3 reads TGCGCCAGCAGCCTCTTAGATGCCGGAAGAATAGCCAAAAACATTCAGTACTTC. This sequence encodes CASSLLDAGRIAKNIQYF.

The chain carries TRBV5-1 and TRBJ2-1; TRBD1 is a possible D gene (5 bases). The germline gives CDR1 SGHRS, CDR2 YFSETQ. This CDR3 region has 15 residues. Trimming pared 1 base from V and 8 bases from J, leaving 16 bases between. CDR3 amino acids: CASSLRGENFDEQFF. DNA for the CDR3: TGCGCCAGCAGCTTGAGGGGCGAGAATTTTGATGAGCAGTTCTTC.

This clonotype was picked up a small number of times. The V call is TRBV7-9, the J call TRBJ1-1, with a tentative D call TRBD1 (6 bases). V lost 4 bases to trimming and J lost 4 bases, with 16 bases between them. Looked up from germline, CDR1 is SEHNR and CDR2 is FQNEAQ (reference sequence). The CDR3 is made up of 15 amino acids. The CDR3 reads CASSSLGGLGTEAFF. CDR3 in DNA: TGTGCCAGCAGCTCGTTAGGGGGGCTTGGCACTGAAGCTTTCTTT.

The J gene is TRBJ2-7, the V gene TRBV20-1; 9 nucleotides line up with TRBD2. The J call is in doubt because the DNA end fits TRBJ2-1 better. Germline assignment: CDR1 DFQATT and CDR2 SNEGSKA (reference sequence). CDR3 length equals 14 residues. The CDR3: CSARGLADYNEQFF. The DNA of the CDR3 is TGCAGTGCTAGAGGACTAGCGGACTACAATGAGCAGTTCTTC.

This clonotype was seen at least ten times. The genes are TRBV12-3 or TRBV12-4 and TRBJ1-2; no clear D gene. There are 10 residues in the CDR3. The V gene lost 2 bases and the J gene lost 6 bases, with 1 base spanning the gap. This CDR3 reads CASSLNGYTF. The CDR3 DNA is TGTGCCAGCAGTTTAAATGGCTACACCTTC.

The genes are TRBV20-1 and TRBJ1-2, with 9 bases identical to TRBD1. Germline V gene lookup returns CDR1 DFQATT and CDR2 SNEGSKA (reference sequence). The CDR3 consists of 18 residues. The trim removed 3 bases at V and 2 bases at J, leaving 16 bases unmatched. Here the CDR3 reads CSASEPGQGDYLNYGYTF. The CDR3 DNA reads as TGCAGTGCTAGTGAACCGGGACAGGGCGATTATTTGAACTATGGCTACACCTTC.

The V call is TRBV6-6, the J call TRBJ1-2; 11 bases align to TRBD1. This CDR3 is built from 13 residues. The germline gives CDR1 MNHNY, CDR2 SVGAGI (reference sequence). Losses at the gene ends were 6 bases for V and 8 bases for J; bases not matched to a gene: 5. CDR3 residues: CASRAGTGGGYTF. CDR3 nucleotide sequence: TGTGCCAGCAGAGCCGGGACAGGGGGGGGCTACACCTTC.

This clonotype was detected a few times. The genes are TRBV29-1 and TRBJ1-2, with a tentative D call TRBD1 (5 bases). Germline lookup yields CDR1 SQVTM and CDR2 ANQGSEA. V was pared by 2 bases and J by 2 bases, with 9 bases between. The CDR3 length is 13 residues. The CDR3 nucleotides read TGCAGCGTTGAAACAGGAGGAAACTATGGCTACACCTTC. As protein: CSVETGGNYGYTF.

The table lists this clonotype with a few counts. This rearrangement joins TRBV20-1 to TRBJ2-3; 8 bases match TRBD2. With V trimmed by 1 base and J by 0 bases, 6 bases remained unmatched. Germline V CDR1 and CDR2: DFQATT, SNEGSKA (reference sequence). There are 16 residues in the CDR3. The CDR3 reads CSARVPGLESTDTQYF. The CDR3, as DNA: TGCAGTGCTAGAGTCCCGGGACTAGAGAGCACAGATACGCAGTATTTT.